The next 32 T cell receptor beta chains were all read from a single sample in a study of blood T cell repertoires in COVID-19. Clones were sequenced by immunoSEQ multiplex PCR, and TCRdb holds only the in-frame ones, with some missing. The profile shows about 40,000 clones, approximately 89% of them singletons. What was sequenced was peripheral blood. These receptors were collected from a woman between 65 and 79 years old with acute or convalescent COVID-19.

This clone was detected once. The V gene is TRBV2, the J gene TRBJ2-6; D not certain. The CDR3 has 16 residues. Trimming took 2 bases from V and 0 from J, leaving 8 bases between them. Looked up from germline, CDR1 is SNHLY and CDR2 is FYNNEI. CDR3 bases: TGTGCCAGCAGTGAATGGGCGTCCTCTGGGGCCAACGTCCTGACTTTC. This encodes CASSEWASSGANVLTF.

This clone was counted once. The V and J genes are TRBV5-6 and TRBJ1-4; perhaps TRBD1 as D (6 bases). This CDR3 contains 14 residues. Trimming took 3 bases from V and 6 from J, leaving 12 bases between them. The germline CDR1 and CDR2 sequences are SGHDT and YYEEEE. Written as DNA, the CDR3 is TGTGCCAGCAGCTACGACAGGTTTGATGAAAAACTGTTTTTT. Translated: CASSYDRFDEKLFF.

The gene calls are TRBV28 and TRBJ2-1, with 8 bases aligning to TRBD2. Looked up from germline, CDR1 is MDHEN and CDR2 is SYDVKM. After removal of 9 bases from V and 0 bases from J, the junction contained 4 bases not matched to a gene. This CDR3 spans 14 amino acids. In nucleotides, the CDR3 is TGTGCCAGTAATGCGGGGGGCTCCTACAATGAGCAGTTCTTC. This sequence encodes CASNAGGSYNEQFF.

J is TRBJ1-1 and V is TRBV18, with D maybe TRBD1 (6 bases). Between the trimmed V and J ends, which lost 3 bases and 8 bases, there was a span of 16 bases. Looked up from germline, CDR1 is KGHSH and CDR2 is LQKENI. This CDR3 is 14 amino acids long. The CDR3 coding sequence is TGTGCCAGCTCACCCCCTAACAGGGATGGAGAAGCTTTCTTT. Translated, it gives CASSPPNRDGEAFF.

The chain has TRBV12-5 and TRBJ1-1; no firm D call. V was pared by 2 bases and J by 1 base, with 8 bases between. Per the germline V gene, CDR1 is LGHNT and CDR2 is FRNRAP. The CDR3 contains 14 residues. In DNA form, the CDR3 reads TGTGCTAGTGGTTTGTCGGGAGAGAACACTGAAGCTTTCTTT. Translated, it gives CASGLSGENTEAFF.

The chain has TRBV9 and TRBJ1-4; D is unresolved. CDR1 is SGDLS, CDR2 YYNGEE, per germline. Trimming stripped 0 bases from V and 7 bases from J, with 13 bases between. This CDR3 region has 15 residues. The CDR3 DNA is TGTGCCAGCAGCGTAGAGCTGGGTCGAGGTGAAAAACTGTTTTTT. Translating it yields CASSVELGRGEKLFF.

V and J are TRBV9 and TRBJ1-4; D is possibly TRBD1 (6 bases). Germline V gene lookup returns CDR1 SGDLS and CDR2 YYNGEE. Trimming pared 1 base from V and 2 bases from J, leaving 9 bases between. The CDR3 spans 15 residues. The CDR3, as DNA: TGTGCCAGCAGCGTATTTACAGGGACTAATGAAAAACTGTTTTTT. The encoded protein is CASSVFTGTNEKLFF.

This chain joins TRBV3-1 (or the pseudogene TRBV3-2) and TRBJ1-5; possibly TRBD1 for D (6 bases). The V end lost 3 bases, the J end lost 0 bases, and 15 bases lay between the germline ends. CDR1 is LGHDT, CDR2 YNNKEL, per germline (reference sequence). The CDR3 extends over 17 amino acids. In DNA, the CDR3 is TGTGCCAGCAGCCACTCGGGTGGGGGCCATAGCAATCAGCCCCAGCATTTT. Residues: CASSHSGGGHSNQPQHF.

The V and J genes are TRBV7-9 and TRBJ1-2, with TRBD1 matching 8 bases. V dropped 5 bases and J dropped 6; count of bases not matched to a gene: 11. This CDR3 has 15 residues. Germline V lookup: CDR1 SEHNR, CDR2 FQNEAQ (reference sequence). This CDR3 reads CASSRTGQGIHGYTF. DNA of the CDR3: TGTGCCAGCAGCCGCACCGGACAGGGTATCCATGGCTACACCTTC. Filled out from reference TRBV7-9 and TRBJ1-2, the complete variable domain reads DTGVSQNPRHKITKRGQNVTFRCDPISEHNRLYWYRQTLGQGPEFLTYFQNEAQLEKSRLLSDRFSAERPKGSFSTLEIQRTEQGDSAMYLCASSRTGQGIHGYTFGSGTRLTVV.

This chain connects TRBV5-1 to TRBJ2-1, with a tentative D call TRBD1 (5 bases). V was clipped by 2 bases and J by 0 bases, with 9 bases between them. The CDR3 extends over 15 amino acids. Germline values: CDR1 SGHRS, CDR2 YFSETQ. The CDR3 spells CASSLTGSSYNEQFF. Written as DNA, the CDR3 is TGCGCCAGCAGCTTAACAGGAAGCTCCTACAATGAGCAGTTCTTC.

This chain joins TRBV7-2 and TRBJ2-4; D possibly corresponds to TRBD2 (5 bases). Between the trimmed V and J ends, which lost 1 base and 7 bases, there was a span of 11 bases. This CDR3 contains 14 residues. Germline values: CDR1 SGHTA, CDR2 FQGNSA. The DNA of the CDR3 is TGTGCCAGCAGCTTAGTCGGGGATTTCAACATTCAGTACTTC. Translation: CASSLVGDFNIQYF.

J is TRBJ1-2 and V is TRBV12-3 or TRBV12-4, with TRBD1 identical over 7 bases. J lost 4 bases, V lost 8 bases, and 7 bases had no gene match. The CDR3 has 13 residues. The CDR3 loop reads CASGRDSSYGYTF. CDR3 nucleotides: TGTGCCAGCGGCCGGGACAGCTCCTATGGCTACACCTTC.

The CDR3 loop reads CATSDFTASGNNEQFF. CDR3 DNA sequence: TGTGCCACCAGTGATTTTACGGCTAGCGGAAACAATGAGCAGTTCTTC. J is TRBJ2-1 and V is TRBV24-1, with TRBD2 identical over 7 bases. Losses at the gene ends were 1 base for V and 5 bases for J; bases not matched to a gene: 7. Germline CDR1 reads KGHDR; CDR2 reads SFDVKD. This CDR3 has 16 residues.

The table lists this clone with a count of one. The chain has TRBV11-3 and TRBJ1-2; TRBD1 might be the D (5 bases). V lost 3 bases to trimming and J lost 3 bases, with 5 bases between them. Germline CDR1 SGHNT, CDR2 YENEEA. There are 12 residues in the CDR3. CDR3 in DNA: TGTGCCAGCAGCTTCAGGGACTATGGCTACACCTTC. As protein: CASSFRDYGYTF.

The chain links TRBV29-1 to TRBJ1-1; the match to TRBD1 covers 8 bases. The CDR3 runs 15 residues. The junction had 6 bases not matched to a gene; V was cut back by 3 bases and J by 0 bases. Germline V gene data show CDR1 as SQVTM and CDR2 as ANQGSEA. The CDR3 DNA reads TGCAGCGTTGAGGGACACAGGGGGTTGAACACTGAAGCTTTCTTT. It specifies CSVEGHRGLNTEAFF. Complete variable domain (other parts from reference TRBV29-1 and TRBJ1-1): SAVISQKPSRDICQRGTSLTIQCQVDSQVTMMFWYRQQPGQSLTLIATANQGSEATYESGFVIDKFPISRPNLTFSTLTVSNMSPEDSSIYLCSVEGHRGLNTEAFFGQGTRLTVV.

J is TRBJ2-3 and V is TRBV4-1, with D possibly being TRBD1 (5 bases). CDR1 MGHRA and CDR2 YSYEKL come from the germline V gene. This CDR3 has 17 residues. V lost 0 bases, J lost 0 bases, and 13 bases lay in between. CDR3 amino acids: CASSQEPQGWSTDTQYF. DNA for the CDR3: TGCGCCAGCAGCCAAGAACCGCAGGGTTGGAGCACAGATACGCAGTATTTT.

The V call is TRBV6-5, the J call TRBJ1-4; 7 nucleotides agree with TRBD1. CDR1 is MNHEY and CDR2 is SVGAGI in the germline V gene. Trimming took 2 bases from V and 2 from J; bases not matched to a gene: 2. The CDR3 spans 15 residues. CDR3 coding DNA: TGTGCCAGCAGTTACACGACAGGGACTAATGAAAAACTGTTTTTT. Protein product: CASSYTTGTNEKLFF.

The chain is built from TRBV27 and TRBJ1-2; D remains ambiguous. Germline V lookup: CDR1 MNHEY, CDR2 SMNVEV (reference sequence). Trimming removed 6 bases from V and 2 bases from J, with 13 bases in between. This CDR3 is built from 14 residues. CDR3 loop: CASRLGLGNYGYTF. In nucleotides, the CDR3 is TGTGCCAGCAGACTCGGACTGGGGAACTATGGCTACACCTTC.

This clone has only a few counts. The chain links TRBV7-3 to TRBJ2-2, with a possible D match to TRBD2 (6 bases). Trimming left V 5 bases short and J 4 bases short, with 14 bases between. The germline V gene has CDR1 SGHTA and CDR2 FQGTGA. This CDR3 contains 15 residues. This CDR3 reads CASSPRDSFTGELFF. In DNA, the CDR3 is TGTGCCAGCAGCCCGAGGGACTCCTTCACCGGGGAGCTGTTTTTT.

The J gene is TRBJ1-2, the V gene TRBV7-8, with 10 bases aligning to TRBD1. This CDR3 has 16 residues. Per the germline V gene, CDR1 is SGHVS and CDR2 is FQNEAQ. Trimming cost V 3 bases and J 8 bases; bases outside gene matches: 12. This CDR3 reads CASSFRQRQGARGYTF. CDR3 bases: TGTGCCAGCAGCTTCCGACAGAGACAGGGGGCCCGGGGCTACACCTTC.

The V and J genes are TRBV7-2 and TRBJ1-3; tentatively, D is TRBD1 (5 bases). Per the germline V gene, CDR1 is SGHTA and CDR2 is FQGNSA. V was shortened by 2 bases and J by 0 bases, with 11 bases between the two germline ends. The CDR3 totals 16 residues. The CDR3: CASSLRLTDSGNTIYF. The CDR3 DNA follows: TGTGCCAGCAGCTTACGCCTGACAGACTCTGGAAACACCATATATTTT.

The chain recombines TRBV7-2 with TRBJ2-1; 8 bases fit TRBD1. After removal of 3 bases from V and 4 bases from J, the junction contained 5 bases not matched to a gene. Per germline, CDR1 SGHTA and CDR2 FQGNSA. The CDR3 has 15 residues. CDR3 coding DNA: TGTGCCAGCAGCTTCCAGGGGGCGTCTTACAATGAGCAGTTCTTC. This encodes CASSFQGASYNEQFF.

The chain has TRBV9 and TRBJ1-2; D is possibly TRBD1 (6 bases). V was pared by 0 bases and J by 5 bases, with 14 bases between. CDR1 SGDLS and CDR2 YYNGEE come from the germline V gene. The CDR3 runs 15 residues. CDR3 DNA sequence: TGTGCCAGCAGCGTAGGAGAGGGGGATTTATATGGCTACACCTTC. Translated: CASSVGEGDLYGYTF. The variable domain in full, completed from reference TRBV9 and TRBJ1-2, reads DSGVTQTPKHLITATGQRVTLRCSPRSGDLSVYWYQQSLDQGLQFLIQYYNGEERAKGNILERFSAQQFPDLHSELNLSSLELGDSALYFCASSVGEGDLYGYTFGSGTRLTVV.

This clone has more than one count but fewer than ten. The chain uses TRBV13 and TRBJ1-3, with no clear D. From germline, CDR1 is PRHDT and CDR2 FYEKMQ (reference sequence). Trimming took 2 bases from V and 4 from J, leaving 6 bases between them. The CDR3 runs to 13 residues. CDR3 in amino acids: CASSLREGNTIYF. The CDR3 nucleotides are TGTGCCAGCAGCTTACGGGAGGGAAACACCATATATTTT.

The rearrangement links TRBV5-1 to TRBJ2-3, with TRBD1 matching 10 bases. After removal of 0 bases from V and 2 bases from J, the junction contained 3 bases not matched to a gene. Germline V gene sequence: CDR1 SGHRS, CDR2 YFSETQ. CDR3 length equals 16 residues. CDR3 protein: CASSLVGQGVTDTQYF. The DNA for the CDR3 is TGCGCCAGCAGCTTGGTAGGACAGGGGGTCACAGATACGCAGTATTTT.

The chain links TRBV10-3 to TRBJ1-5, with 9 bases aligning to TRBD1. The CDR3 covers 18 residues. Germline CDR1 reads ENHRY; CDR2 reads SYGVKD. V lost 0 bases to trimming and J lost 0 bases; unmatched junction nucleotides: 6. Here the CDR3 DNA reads TGTGCCATCAGTGAGTCGACAGGGGGTAGGGATAGCAATCAGCCCCAGCATTTT. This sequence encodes CAISESTGGRDSNQPQHF.

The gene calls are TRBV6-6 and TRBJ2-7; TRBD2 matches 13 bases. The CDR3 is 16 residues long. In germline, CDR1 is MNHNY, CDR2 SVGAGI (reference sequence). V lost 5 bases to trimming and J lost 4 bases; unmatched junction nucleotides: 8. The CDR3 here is CASSTRGTSGEYEQYV. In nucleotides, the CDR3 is TGTGCCAGCAGTACGAGGGGGACTAGCGGGGAATACGAGCAGTACGTC.

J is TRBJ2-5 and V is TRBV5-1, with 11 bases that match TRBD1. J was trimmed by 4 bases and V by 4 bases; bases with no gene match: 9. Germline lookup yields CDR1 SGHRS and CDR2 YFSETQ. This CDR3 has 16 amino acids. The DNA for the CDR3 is TGCGCCAGCAGCAGCTTGGGACAGGGGGAGCGAGAGACCCAGTACTTC. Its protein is CASSSLGQGERETQYF.

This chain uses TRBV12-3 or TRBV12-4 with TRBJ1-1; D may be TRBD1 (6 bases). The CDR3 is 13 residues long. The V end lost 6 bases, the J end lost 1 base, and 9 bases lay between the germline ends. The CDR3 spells CASSRDTNTEAFF. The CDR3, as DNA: TGTGCCAGCAGCCGGGACACGAACACTGAAGCTTTCTTT.

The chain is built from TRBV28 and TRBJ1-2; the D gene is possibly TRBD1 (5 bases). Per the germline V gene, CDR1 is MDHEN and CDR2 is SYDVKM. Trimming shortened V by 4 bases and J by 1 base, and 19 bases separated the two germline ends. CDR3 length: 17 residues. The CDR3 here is CASSSLTGAPGNYGYTF. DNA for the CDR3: TGTGCCAGCAGTTCCTTAACTGGGGCCCCTGGTAACTATGGCTACACCTTC.

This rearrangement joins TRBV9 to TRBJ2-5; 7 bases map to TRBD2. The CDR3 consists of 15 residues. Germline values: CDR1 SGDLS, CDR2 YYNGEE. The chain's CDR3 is CASGPGGSYQETQYF. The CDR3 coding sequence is TGTGCAAGCGGACCTGGCGGGAGTTATCAAGAGACCCAGTACTTC.

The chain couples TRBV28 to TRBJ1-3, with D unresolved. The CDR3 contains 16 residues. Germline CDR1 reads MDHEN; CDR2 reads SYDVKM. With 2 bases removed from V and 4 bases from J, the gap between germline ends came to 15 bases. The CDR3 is CASSLEGGSVGNTIYF. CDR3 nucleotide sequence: TGTGCCAGCAGTTTAGAGGGAGGGTCTGTAGGAAACACCATATATTTT. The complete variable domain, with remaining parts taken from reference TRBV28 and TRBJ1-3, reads DVKVTQSSRYLVKRTGEKVFLECVQDMDHENMFWYRQDPGLGLRLIYFSYDVKMKEKGDIPEGYSVSREKKERFSLILESASTNQTSMYLCASSLEGGSVGNTIYFGEGSWLTVV.